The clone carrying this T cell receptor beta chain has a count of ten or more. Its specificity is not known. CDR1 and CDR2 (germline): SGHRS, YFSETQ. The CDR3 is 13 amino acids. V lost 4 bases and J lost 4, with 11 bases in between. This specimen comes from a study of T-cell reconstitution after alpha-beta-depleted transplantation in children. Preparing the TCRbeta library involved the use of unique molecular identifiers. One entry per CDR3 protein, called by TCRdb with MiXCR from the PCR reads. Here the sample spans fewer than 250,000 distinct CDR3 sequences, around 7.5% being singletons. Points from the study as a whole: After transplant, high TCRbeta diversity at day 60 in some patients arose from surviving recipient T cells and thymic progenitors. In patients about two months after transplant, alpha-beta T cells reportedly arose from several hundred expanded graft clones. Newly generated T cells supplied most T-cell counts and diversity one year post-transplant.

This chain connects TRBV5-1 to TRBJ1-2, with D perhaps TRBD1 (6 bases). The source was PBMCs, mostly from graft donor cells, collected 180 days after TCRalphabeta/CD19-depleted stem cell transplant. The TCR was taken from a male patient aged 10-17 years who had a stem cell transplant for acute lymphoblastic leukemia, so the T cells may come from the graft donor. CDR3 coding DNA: TGCGCCAGCAGCGGTGGACAGAGCTATGGCTACACCTTC. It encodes CASSGGQSYGYTF.